This T cell receptor beta chain was observed in a study of blood T cells in healthy people across ages (dated by TCRdb to between 2015 and 2016). Background on the whole study: Template switching captured roughly one uniquely barcoded TCR beta cDNA molecule per two T cells in model experiments. The study measured age-related changes in TCR beta repertoire diversity using deep sequencing normalized with unique cDNA molecular identifiers. Two additional independent replicas of 1 million unique cDNA reads from the same blood draw were analyzed for two donors (one aged 18 to 30 and one aged 80 or older). The donors were divided into four age groups: young (average around 16 years), middle-aged (around 37), aged (approximately 64) and long-lived (nearly 85). What the authors observed across the whole study: Because the CMV infection status of the donors was unknown, age-related changes in expanded clonotypes may potentially have been confounded. Bulk unsorted PBMC profiling prevented conclusive comparison of naive and antigen-experienced compartments. The long-lived group showed more naive CD4+ T cells, fewer expanded clones and increased TCR diversity than the aged group, suggesting age selection. As age increased, observed TCR beta diversity per million T cells dropped in a roughly linear way, and a significant reduction was already evident by age around 41. A strong correlation was found between observed TCR beta diversity and the percentage of naive T cells measured by flow cytometry. Estimates of total diversity from one million sequenced T cells were regarded as lower bounds and underestimates.

The approximately 39 donors, aged about 6 to 95 years, were systemically healthy Caucasian individuals from Russia. Each donor gave around 9.8 milliliters of peripheral blood, collected into EDTA-treated Vacutainer tubes. Ficoll-Paque density-gradient centrifugation was used to isolate PBMCs, with at least 6 million per sample. Total RNA was extracted from PBMCs with Trizol reagent, with at least 6 micrograms obtained per sample. For every donor, an aliquot of PBMCs went through flow cytometry to measure the percentages of naive CD45RAhigh/CD27high T cells. V loses 7 bases of germline sequence and J loses 7 bases, and the interval between the two ends is 16 bases. Counted from cysteine to phenylalanine, this CDR3 has 13 amino acids. The retained sequence is limited to the CDR3, 39 bases, with the frame set at the first base. CDR1 and CDR2 are read off the germline V gene (reference sequence) as MNHEY and SMNVEV.

Library method: 5' RACE. This sample was sequenced with an Illumina HiSeq 2500. The second PCR ran for about 6 to 11 cycles and used a J-beta primer mix along with a sample-barcoded 5' primer. A unique molecular identifier was introduced onto each TCR beta cDNA molecule by a template-switch 5' adaptor carrying 12 random nucleotides. Each sample yielded at least 2.5 million CDR3-containing paired-end reads. All of the RNA was converted into first-strand cDNA using the Mint cDNA synthesis kit, with a TRBC-specific oligonucleotide serving as the primer. Following uracil-DNA glycosylase treatment, a first 18-cycle PCR with universal primers M1SS and BC2_uni_R was performed on all cDNA. The paper's processing steps were these. For normalization, 1 million high-quality reads were randomly selected from each sample, with every read carrying a distinct molecular identifier. Instead of being binned into consensus sequences, reads that shared molecular identifiers were thrown out. MiTCR, with a Q25 quality threshold and the strictest error-elimination algorithm, was used for CDR3 identification, clonotype clustering and error correction. A nonparametric unseen species model using Euler transformation provided a lower-bound estimate of total TCR beta diversity. TCRdb took the public reads, trimmed them with fastp at Q25, ran MiXCR for clone calling and kept in-frame beta chains. Here each entry gathers all rows of one CDR3 protein and keeps the most common genes and DNA. TCRdb's processing, not the authors', yielded these V and J calls. Here the sample has around 500,000 distinct CDR3 sequences; over 25% occur a single time. The ten largest clones add up to over 3.5% of the sample.

This clonotype was seen a handful of times. There is no known antigen for this receptor. No per-base quality is available; no much larger clone lies one base away. These records were also assigned to another study, of T cells of mothers and their children. That second report states: The donors were nine systemically healthy Caucasian individuals, made up of three mothers and their six children. cDNA synthesis used all of the extracted RNA, with roughly 1.6 ug of RNA in each 15 ul reaction. In the second PCR, the M1S primer introduced both the sample barcodes and 2-4 random nucleotides. Each mother yielded over 9.5 million TCR beta CDR3 reads and each child about 3 million reads. Thymic selection shapes the output of TCR recombination in a similar way in related and unrelated pairs, and inherited differences have a minor effect. Normalized repertoire overlap was always found to be slightly, but never significantly, higher in related mother-child pairs than in unrelated mother-child pairs. With a sensitivity of roughly 93 clones per million clonotypes, no persistent microchimeric T cell clones were detected. In the study, deep NGS was used to compare the TCR beta repertoires of mothers and children, and features distinguishing related mother-child pairs from unrelated individuals were sought. The mean age was around 42 +/- 4 years for the mothers and approximately 11 +/- 4 years for the children. Libraries were sequenced on Illumina HiSeq 2000 with 100+100 nt paired-end reads after adapter ligation with NEBNext reagents. Mother and child libraries were prepared a month apart and sequenced in separate runs to prevent cross-contamination. For each donor, somewhere between 500,000 and 2,000,000 distinct TCR beta clonotypes were identified. Naive TCR beta clonotypes were estimated from low-frequency clonotypes matched to each donor's FACS-determined naive share, without sorting.

The sample was blood. This chain joins TRBV27 to TRBJ1-2; 5 matching bases give a weak D call of TRBD1. The clonotype originates from a boy between 2 and 10 years old in good health. For the CDR3, the sequence is CASKRGVVGGYTF. In nucleotide form, the sequence is TGTGCCAGCAAAAGGGGAGTGGTAGGTGGCTACACCTTC.